The source of this T cell receptor beta chain is a study of T cell changes during pregnancy in multiple sclerosis. This clone turned up a few times. Only in-frame clones appear in the TCRdb table, and some are missing; sequencing was by immunoSEQ multiplex PCR. In the table there are some 57,000 clones, more than 80% of which are singletons. The TCR was taken from a female donor in good health, enrolled as a control in a pregnancy study. Sequenced here: CD4+ T cells from peripheral blood mononuclear cells, sampled after pregnancy.

The CDR3 DNA is TGTGCCAGCAGCTTGGATACAGTAAGGCTCAATGAGCAGTTCTTC. Protein sequence: CASSLDTVRLNEQFF. V gene TRBV5-4 combines with J gene TRBJ2-1; D is uncertain. Per the germline V gene, CDR1 is SGHNT and CDR2 is YYREEE (reference sequence). This CDR3 has 15 residues. V lost 0 bases and J 6 bases, leaving 13 bases between the germline ends. The full variable domain, rest sourced from reference TRBV5-4 and TRBJ2-1, is ETGVTQSPTHLIKTRGQQVTLRCSSQSGHNTVSWYQQALGQGPQFIFQYYREEENGRGNFPPRFSGLQFPNYSSELNVNALELDDSALYLCASSLDTVRLNEQFFGPGTRLTVL.